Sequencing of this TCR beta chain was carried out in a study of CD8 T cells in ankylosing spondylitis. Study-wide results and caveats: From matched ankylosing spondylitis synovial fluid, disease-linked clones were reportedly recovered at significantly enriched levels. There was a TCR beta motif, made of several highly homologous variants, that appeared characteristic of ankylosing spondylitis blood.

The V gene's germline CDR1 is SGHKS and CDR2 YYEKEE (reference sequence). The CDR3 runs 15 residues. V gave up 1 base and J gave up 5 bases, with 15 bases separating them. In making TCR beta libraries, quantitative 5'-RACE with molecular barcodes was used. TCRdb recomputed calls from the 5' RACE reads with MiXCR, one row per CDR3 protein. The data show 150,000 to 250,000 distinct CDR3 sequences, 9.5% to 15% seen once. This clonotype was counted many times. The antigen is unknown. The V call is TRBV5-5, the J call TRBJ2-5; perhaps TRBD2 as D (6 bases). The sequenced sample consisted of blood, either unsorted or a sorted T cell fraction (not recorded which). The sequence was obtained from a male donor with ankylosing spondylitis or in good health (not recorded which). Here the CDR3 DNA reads TGTGCCAGCAGCTTGCCGGGAGCACAAATGGAGACCCAGTACTTC. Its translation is CASSLPGAQMETQYF.